Listed here are 11 T cell receptor beta chains from one sample, sequenced in a study of blood T cell repertoires in COVID-19. Sequencing used immunoSEQ multiplex PCR; TCRdb keeps in-frame clones, though not all of them. Here the sample spans hundreds of thousands of clones, 86% being singletons. Specimen: peripheral blood. These receptors all come from a woman in her twenties or thirties with active or convalescent COVID-19.

In nucleotides, the CDR3 is TGTGCCAGCAGCTCCGGGACAGGGTACTACGAGCAGTACTTC. This gives the protein CASSSGTGYYEQYF. The V gene is TRBV7-2, the J gene TRBJ2-7, with 9 nucleotides matching TRBD1. The CDR3 covers 14 residues. Unmatched junction bases numbered 4, after V lost 4 bases and J lost 3 bases. CDR1 is SGHTA, CDR2 FQGNSA, per germline. The full variable domain, in which reference TRBV7-2 and TRBJ2-7 provide the parts outside the CDR3, is GAGVSQSPSNKVTEKGKDVELRCDPISGHTALYWYRQSLGQGLEFLIYFQGNSAPDKSGLPSDRFSAERTGGSVSTLTIQRTQQEDSAVYLCASSSGTGYYEQYFGPGTRLTVT.

V and J are TRBV30 and TRBJ2-3; TRBD2 agrees at 7 bases. The V gene's germline CDR1 is GTSNPN and CDR2 SVGIG (reference sequence). The trim removed 4 bases at V and 2 bases at J, leaving 9 bases unmatched. The CDR3 loop spans 15 amino acids. In DNA, the CDR3 is TGTGCCTGGACCCCTGGCGGGAGCAACACAGATACGCAGTATTTT. Encoded protein: CAWTPGGSNTDTQYF.

This chain uses TRBV19 with TRBJ1-2, with 8 bases lining up with TRBD1. The V segment lost 3 bases and the J segment 4 bases; nucleotides outside the gene matches: 13. This CDR3 region has 17 residues. CDR1 is LNHDA, CDR2 SQIVND, per germline (reference sequence). CDR3 in DNA: TGTGCCAGTAGTATTGGAAGCGGACAGGGTTGGGCCTATGGCTACACCTTC. It specifies CASSIGSGQGWAYGYTF.

This clone was seen only a few times. The same CDR3 also results from other DNA sequences found in this sample. V gene TRBV29-1 combines with J gene TRBJ1-2; 10 bases are a match to TRBD1. V shed 4 bases and J 4 bases; nucleotides not matched to a gene: 0. Per the germline V gene, CDR1 is SQVTM and CDR2 is ANQGSEA. This CDR3 contains 12 residues. The CDR3 sequence: CSVGTGGYGYTF. The DNA of the CDR3 is TGCAGCGTTGGGACAGGGGGCTATGGCTACACCTTC.

On this clone itself: Other DNA sequences within the sample encode an identical CDR3. The V call is TRBV19, the J call TRBJ2-2, with D possibly matching TRBD1 (5 bases). The CDR3 contains 14 residues. Germline CDR1 LNHDA, CDR2 SQIVND (reference sequence). Trimming shortened V by 4 bases and J by 2 bases, and 8 bases separated the two germline ends. CDR3 sequence (DNA): TGTGCCAGTAGTAATCAGGGTAACACCGGGGAGCTGTTTTTT. Encoded protein: CASSNQGNTGELFF.

Of note for this clone: This specimen includes other DNA sequences encoding the same CDR3. This chain connects TRBV19 to TRBJ1-1; D gene uncertain. Germline CDR1 is LNHDA and CDR2 is SQIVND (reference sequence). V was clipped by 1 base and J by 3 bases, with 6 bases between them. The CDR3 spans 13 residues. The CDR3 loop is CASSIGGYTEAFF. The DNA for the CDR3 is TGTGCCAGTAGTATAGGAGGGTACACTGAAGCTTTCTTT.

The gene calls are TRBV6-6 and TRBJ1-3; 7 nucleotides line up with TRBD1. This CDR3 region has 14 residues. The germline V gene encodes CDR1 MNHNY and CDR2 SVGAGI (reference sequence). J was trimmed by 4 bases and V by 6 bases; bases with no gene match: 6. The CDR3 region is CASRTQGEGNTIYF. CDR3 DNA sequence: TGTGCCAGCAGAACGCAGGGGGAAGGAAACACCATATATTTT.

The CDR3 here is CASSQGLAGSAQGTDTQYF. For the CDR3, the DNA is TGTGCCAGCAGCCAAGGACTAGCGGGGTCTGCACAGGGCACAGATACGCAGTATTTT. The chain couples TRBV3-1 (or the pseudogene TRBV3-2) to TRBJ2-3, with 11 bases matching TRBD2. CDR1 and CDR2 (germline): LGHDT, YNNKEL (reference sequence). The ends lost 1 base at V and 1 base at J; junction bases unmatched: 10. There are 19 residues in the CDR3.

This chain uses TRBV4-2 with TRBJ1-3, with 7 bases identical to TRBD1. The CDR3 is 17 residues long. V gave up 4 bases and J gave up 0 bases; unmatched junction bases: 9. The germline V gene encodes CDR1 LGHNA and CDR2 YNFKEQ. The CDR3 DNA sequence: TGTGCCAGCAGCCTCTCATACCGGGACAGCTCTGGAAACACCATATATTTT. It specifies CASSLSYRDSSGNTIYF.

The genes are TRBV7-8 and TRBJ1-1; unclear D gene. V gave up 1 base and J gave up 3 bases, with 18 bases separating them. The CDR3 length is 17 residues. CDR1 and CDR2 (germline): SGHVS, FQNEAQ. The CDR3 is CASSLEVRVYDDTEAFF. The CDR3 nucleotides are TGTGCCAGCAGCTTAGAGGTCCGGGTATACGACGACACTGAAGCTTTCTTT.

This sequence joins TRBV11-3 and TRBJ1-2; tentatively, D is TRBD1 (5 bases). CDR3 length equals 16 residues. Between the trimmed V and J ends, which lost 5 bases and 7 bases, there was a span of 23 bases. CDR1 and CDR2 from the germline V gene are SGHNT and YENEEA. The CDR3 loop reads CASSPSTRGEVCGYTF. The DNA for the CDR3 is TGTGCCAGCAGCCCCTCGACCCGGGGGGAAGTATGTGGCTACACCTTC. The full variable domain, with the rest looked up from reference TRBV11-3 and TRBJ1-2, is EAGVVQSPRYKIIEKKQPVAFWCNPISGHNTLYWYLQNLGQGPELLIRYENEEAVDDSQLPKDRFSAERLKGVDSTLKIQPAELGDSAVYLCASSPSTRGEVCGYTFGSGTRLTVV.